The clone carrying this T cell receptor (beta chain) was detected only once. Trimming stripped 2 bases from V and 8 bases from J, with 15 bases between. CDR1 and CDR2 from the germline V gene are MDHEN and SYDVKM. This CDR3 is built from 14 residues. This sample was included in a study of blood T cell repertoires in COVID-19. At the level of the study: The analysed material was cDNA or gDNA that came from T cells, B-cell-depleted T cells, or PBMCs.

Authors' data handling: By means of reference gene primer amplification, nucleated cell counts were estimated. TCRdb's copy holds only in-frame clones and misses some; the assay was immunoSEQ multiplex PCR. D and trimming were read from the DNA, whereas the V and J calls and clone size are those reported in that table. The data contain 250,000 to 300,000 clones, 87% of them singletons. The receptor's source is a woman between 45 and 60 years old who had recovered from COVID-19. Sequencing was carried out using peripheral blood. This chain links TRBV28 with TRBJ1-2, with D uncertain. The CDR3 sequence is CASSLSGWNSGYTF. The CDR3 nucleotides read TGTGCCAGCAGTTTAAGCGGGTGGAACAGCGGCTACACCTTC.